These 18 T cell receptor beta chains originate from one sample sequenced in a study of blood T cell repertoires in COVID-19. Assay used: immunoSEQ multiplex PCR; TCRdb lists only in-frame clones, some missing. The sample holds 80,000 to 130,000 clones; roughly 90% are singletons and the top ten take roughly 0.99%. Sample: peripheral blood. Receptor source: a man aged 55 to 69 with acute or convalescent COVID-19.

V usage is TRBV9 and J usage is TRBJ1-1, with D possibly matching TRBD1 (5 bases). Germline-derived CDR1 and CDR2 are SGDLS and YYNGEE. Trimming left V 0 bases short and J 4 bases short, with 10 bases between. CDR3 length: 14 amino acids. The CDR3 nucleotides read TGTGCCAGCAGCGTAGACCCAAGGGGCACTGAAGCTTTCTTT. It yields the protein CASSVDPRGTEAFF. Based on the CDR3 plus reference TRBV9 and TRBJ1-1, the full variable domain is DSGVTQTPKHLITATGQRVTLRCSPRSGDLSVYWYQQSLDQGLQFLIQYYNGEERAKGNILERFSAQQFPDLHSELNLSSLELGDSALYFCASSVDPRGTEAFFGQGTRLTVV.

The gene calls are TRBV7-2 and TRBJ1-2; the D is unclear. CDR1 and CDR2 from the germline V gene are SGHTA and FQGNSA. The CDR3 is made up of 14 amino acids. Trimming removed 9 bases from V and 0 bases from J, with 14 bases in between. In nucleotides, the CDR3 is TGTGCCAGGGCGGGGAGAGTAGCTAACTATGGCTACACCTTC. Protein product: CARAGRVANYGYTF.

This sequence joins TRBV4-1 and TRBJ2-7; 9 nucleotides align to TRBD2. The V segment lost 3 bases and the J segment 2 bases; nucleotides outside the gene matches: 14. There are 18 residues in the CDR3. CDR1 is MGHRA, CDR2 YSYEKL, per germline. The CDR3 spells CASSQHLIIAGAAYEQYF. Written as DNA, the CDR3 is TGCGCCAGCAGCCAGCACCTTATTATAGCGGGGGCCGCCTACGAGCAGTACTTC.

This clone was seen only a few times. V is TRBV30 and J is TRBJ2-2; D is ambiguous. Trimming pared 3 bases from V and 8 bases from J, leaving 10 bases between. The CDR3 covers 12 residues. CDR1 and CDR2 from the germline V gene are GTSNPN and SVGIG (reference sequence). The CDR3 loop is CAWSPRSGELFF. The CDR3 nucleotides read TGTGCCTGGAGCCCGAGATCGGGGGAGCTGTTTTTT. Full variable domain (remainder filled in from reference TRBV30 and TRBJ2-2): SQTIHQWPATLVQPVGSPLSLECTVEGTSNPNLYWYRQAAGRGLQLLFYSVGIGQISSEVPQNLSASRPQDRQFILSSKKLLLSDSGFYLCAWSPRSGELFFGEGSRLTVL.

J is TRBJ1-1 and V is TRBV29-1; 8 bases are a match to TRBD1. Germline V gene data show CDR1 as SQVTM and CDR2 as ANQGSEA. The CDR3 sequence is 14 residues long. Germline trimming cut 2 bases from V and 3 bases from J; bases unmatched to any gene: 5. For the CDR3, the DNA is TGCAGCGTTGAACCGACAGGGGTGGACACTGAAGCTTTCTTT. Residues: CSVEPTGVDTEAFF.

The chain carries TRBV24-1 and TRBJ2-7; D gene uncertain. V lost 11 bases, J lost 0 bases, and 16 bases lay in between. CDR1 and CDR2 from the germline V gene are KGHDR and SFDVKD. The CDR3 sequence is 14 residues long. In nucleotides, the CDR3 is TGTGCCAAGTCCTATTGGTTAAGCTCCTACGAGCAGTACTTC. Its protein is CAKSYWLSSYEQYF.

The table lists this clone with a count of one. The chain is built from TRBV27 and TRBJ2-1; maybe TRBD2 (6 bases). The V and J ends lost 8 bases and 7 bases respectively, with 18 bases between them. This CDR3 is 14 amino acids long. Looked up from germline, CDR1 is MNHEY and CDR2 is SMNVEV (reference sequence). The DNA of the CDR3 is TGTGCCAGCTCGAGGCCCTCGGGGGTGAATGAGCAGTTCTTC. Amino acid sequence: CASSRPSGVNEQFF.

The chain joins TRBV11-3 to TRBJ1-3; D not certain. The length of the CDR3 is 15 residues. V shed 4 bases and J shed 2 bases, with 12 bases lying between them. Germline-derived CDR1 and CDR2 are SGHNT and YENEEA. CDR3 bases: TGTGCCAGCAGCTCACGACGGGGTGCTGGAAACACCATATATTTT. This encodes CASSSRRGAGNTIYF.

V and J are TRBV2 and TRBJ2-1; 13 positions agree with TRBD2. Losses at the gene ends were 6 bases for V and 1 base for J; bases not matched to a gene: 3. There are 16 residues in the CDR3. CDR1 is SNHLY, CDR2 FYNNEI, per germline. CDR3 loop: CASRLLAGGSYNEQFF. CDR3 in DNA: TGTGCCAGCAGGCTACTAGCGGGAGGGTCCTACAATGAGCAGTTCTTC.

The chain links TRBV19 to TRBJ1-2; no definite D call. Trimming removed 4 bases at V and 4 bases at J, with 10 bases between. Germline-derived CDR1 and CDR2 are LNHDA and SQIVND (reference sequence). The CDR3 has 13 residues. CDR3 residues: CASSRAESYGYTF. The CDR3 bases are TGTGCCAGTAGTAGGGCAGAATCCTATGGCTACACCTTC.

This rearrangement joins TRBV2 to TRBJ2-7; D perhaps matches TRBD1 (5 bases). This CDR3 comprises 13 residues. Germline V gene data show CDR1 as SNHLY and CDR2 as FYNNEI. V dropped 6 bases and J dropped 4 bases, with 13 bases sitting between them. CDR3 DNA: TGTGCCAGCAGCCCAATTCCAGGGTACGAGCAGTACGTC. Translation gives CASSPIPGYEQYV.

This chain connects TRBV5-1 to TRBJ1-2; D is possibly TRBD1 (6 bases). Trimming shortened V by 3 bases and J by 0 bases, and 18 bases separated the two germline ends. The CDR3 is 17 residues long. Germline V gene lookup returns CDR1 SGHRS and CDR2 YFSETQ. The CDR3 here is CASSWGPQGIANYGYTF. The CDR3 DNA sequence: TGCGCCAGCAGCTGGGGACCACAGGGAATAGCTAACTATGGCTACACCTTC.

The chain has TRBV5-4 and TRBJ2-1; the match to TRBD1 covers 8 bases. CDR1 SGHNT and CDR2 YYREEE come from the germline V gene (reference sequence). J was trimmed by 8 bases and V by 4 bases; bases with no gene match: 8. The CDR3 consists of 14 residues. As DNA, the CDR3 is TGTGCCAGCAGCGCGGACAGGGATCGAGATGAGCAGTTCTTC. Translating gives CASSADRDRDEQFF.

The chain carries TRBV2 and TRBJ2-5; D is unresolved. V lost 4 bases to trimming and J lost 2 bases, with 11 bases between them. Germline assignment: CDR1 SNHLY and CDR2 FYNNEI. CDR3 size: 14 residues. In DNA, the CDR3 is TGTGCCAGCAGTGGTGATCGGTTTCAAGAGACCCAGTACTTC. Amino acids: CASSGDRFQETQYF.

This sequence joins TRBV3-1 (or the pseudogene TRBV3-2) and TRBJ1-5, with D unresolved. CDR1 is LGHDT and CDR2 is YNNKEL in the germline V gene (reference sequence). The CDR3 is made up of 15 amino acids. V shed 1 base and J shed 2 bases, with 9 bases lying between them. The CDR3 nucleotides are TGTGCCAGCAGCCAAGGTAGACATGGCAATCAGCCCCAGCATTTT. Encoded protein: CASSQGRHGNQPQHF.

The chain links TRBV20-1 to TRBJ1-1, with D hard to call. This CDR3 contains 9 residues. Germline CDR1 DFQATT, CDR2 SNEGSKA (reference sequence). DNA of the CDR3: TGCACCAGGTTCACTGAAGCTTTCTTT. Encoded protein: CTRFTEAFF.

The rearrangement uses TRBV5-4 and TRBJ2-1; 16 bases are shared with TRBD2. The CDR3 is 20 residues long. The germline V gene has CDR1 SGHNT and CDR2 YYREEE (reference sequence). J lost 4 bases, V lost 3 bases, and 13 bases had no gene match. The CDR3 nucleotides read TGTGCCAGCAGCTCGAAGACCTTGGGACTAGCGGGAGGGGTTTACAATGAGCAGTTCTTC. This codes for CASSSKTLGLAGGVYNEQFF.

This chain links TRBV5-5 with TRBJ1-5; TRBD1 aligns across 7 bases. This CDR3 contains 15 residues. Per the germline V gene, CDR1 is SGHKS and CDR2 is YYEKEE (reference sequence). J lost 6 bases, V lost 4 bases, and 10 bases had no gene match. The chain's CDR3 is CASSHDRDVRQPQHF. The CDR3 nucleotides read TGTGCCAGCAGCCACGACAGGGATGTTCGTCAGCCCCAGCATTTT.